This is a list of T cell receptor beta chains from one sample in a study of CD8+CD57+ T cells in acquired aplastic anemia. Using its own MiXCR run on the reads, TCRdb lists one record per CDR3 protein. The repertoire holds fewer than 200,000 distinct CDR3 sequences, with almost 50% as singletons. Sequencing was performed on sorted CD4+, CD8+, or CD8+CD57+ T cells (not recorded which) from PBMCs. These receptors were collected from a human donor with aplastic anemia. Both conserved end residues are part of each CDR3. A D gene is named only where the DNA matches it firmly. Clone size is shown for a subset of rows, as once, few, many or a class of expanded clone.

clone size,D gene,V gene,J gene,CDR3 protein,CDR3 DNA
NA,TRBD1,TRBV3-1,TRBJ2-7,CASSQNRGSQYF,TGTGCCAGCAGCCAAAACAGGGGATCCCAGTACTTC
many,TRBD2,TRBV5-1,TRBJ2-2,CASSLAWVAGNTGELFF,TGCGCCAGCAGCTTGGCCTGGGTAGCGGGCAACACCGGGGAGCTGTTTTTT
NA,NA,TRBV25-1,TRBJ2-3,CASSDLRASRTTTDTQYF,TGTGCCAGCAGCGACCTAAGGGCTAGCCGAACGACCACAGATACGCAGTATTTT
many,NA,TRBV7-2,TRBJ1-4,CASSLARGEGTNEKLFF,TGTGCCAGCAGCTTAGCGCGGGGTGAAGGAACTAATGAAAAACTGTTTTTT
NA,TRBD1,TRBV24-1,TRBJ2-4,CATSETGGNHIQYF,TGTGCCACCAGTGAAACAGGGGGTAATCACATTCAGTACTTC
NA,TRBD1,TRBV11-2,TRBJ2-3,CASSSRYTGTGVTDTQYF,TGTGCCAGCAGCTCCAGATACACCGGGACAGGGGTGACAGATACGCAGTATTTT
NA,NA,TRBV9,TRBJ2-7,CASSANVGIVEQYF,TGTGCCAGCAGCGCCAACGTTGGCATAGTGGAGCAGTACTTC
NA,NA,TRBV2,TRBJ2-7,CASSDPGVYEQYF,TGTGCCAGCAGTGACCCGGGAGTATACGAGCAGTACTTC
NA,NA,TRBV19,TRBJ2-3,CASSGGHTDTQYF,TGTGCCAGTAGCGGGGGCCACACAGATACGCAGTATTTT
NA,TRBD2,TRBV27,TRBJ2-7,CASSPPPGLAGFHEQYF,TGTGCCAGCAGTCCCCCTCCGGGACTAGCGGGGTTCCACGAGCAGTACTTC
NA,NA,TRBV7-9,TRBJ1-2,CASSLMGSGGYTF,TGTGCCAGCAGCTTAATGGGGAGCGGCGGCTACACCTTC
NA,TRBD1,TRBV7-6,TRBJ2-7,CASSLLGDSSYEQYF,TGTGCCAGCAGCTTATTGGGGGACAGCTCCTACGAGCAGTACTTC
many,NA,TRBV24-1,TRBJ1-2,CATSDGVRYGYTF,TGTGCCACCAGTGATGGGGTGCGGTATGGCTACACCTTC